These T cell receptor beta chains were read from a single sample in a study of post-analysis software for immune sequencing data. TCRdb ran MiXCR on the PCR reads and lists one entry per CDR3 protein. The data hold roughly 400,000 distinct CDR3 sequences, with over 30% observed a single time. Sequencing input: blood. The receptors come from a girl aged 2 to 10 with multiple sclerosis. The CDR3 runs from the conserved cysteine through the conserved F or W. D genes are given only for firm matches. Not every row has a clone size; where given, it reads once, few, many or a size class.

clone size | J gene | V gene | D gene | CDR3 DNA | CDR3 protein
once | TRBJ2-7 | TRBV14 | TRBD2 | TGTGCCAGCAGCCCTTTAGCGGGGGTAATATACGAGCAGTACTTC | CASSPLAGVIYEQYF
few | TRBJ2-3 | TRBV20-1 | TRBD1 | TGCAGTGCTCGCGGGACAGGCATCACAGATACGCAGTATTTT | CSARGTGITDTQYF
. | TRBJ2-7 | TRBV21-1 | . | TGTGCCAGCAGCAAAGAGAGATCGTACGAGCAGTACTTC | CASSKERSYEQYF
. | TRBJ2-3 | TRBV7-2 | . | TGTGCCAGCAGCCAAAGACAGACCACAGATACGCAGTATTTT | CASSQRQTTDTQYF
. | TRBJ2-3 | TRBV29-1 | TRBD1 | TGCAGTTACAGGGGGAGCGCAGATACGCAGTATTTT | CSYRGSADTQYF
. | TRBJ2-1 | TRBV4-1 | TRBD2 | TGCGCCAGCAGCCCCCCTAGCGGGGGGAGCTATGAGCAGTTCTTC | CASSPPSGGSYEQFF
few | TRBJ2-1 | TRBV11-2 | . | TGTGCCAGCAGCTTAAGGTCGATGAGCTCCTACAATGAGCAGTTCTTC | CASSLRSMSSYNEQFF
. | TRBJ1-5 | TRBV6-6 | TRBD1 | TGTGCCAGCAGTTACACGGACAGGGGCCATCAGCCCCAGCATTTT | CASSYTDRGHQPQHF
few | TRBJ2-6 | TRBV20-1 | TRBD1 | TGCAGTGCTGCCGGAGGGACAGGAAGCCTCTCTGGGGCCAACGTCCTGACTTTC | CSAAGGTGSLSGANVLTF
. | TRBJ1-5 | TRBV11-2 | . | TGTGCCAGCAGCACGGGGCTCAATCAGCCCCAGCATTTT | CASSTGLNQPQHF
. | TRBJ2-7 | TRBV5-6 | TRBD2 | TGTGCCAGCAGCTTGGCGGGTATGGCGGGAGTCCACTACGAGCAGTACTTC | CASSLAGMAGVHYEQYF
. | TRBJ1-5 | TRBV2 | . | TGTGCCAGCAGTGAAATCATCAGCAATCAGCCCCAGCATTTT | CASSEIISNQPQHF
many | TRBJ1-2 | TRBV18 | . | TGTGCCAGCTCACCAAGGGTCGCTACTGGCTACACCTTC | CASSPRVATGYTF
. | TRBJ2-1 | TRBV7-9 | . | TGTGCCAGCAGCACCCCGCAGGGCGATGAGCAGTTCTTC | CASSTPQGDEQFF
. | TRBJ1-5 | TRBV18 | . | TGTGCCAGCTCACCAGCGGGTGTCGATCAGCCCCAGCATTTT | CASSPAGVDQPQHF
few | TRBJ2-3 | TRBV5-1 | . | TGCGCCAGCAGCTTTTCCCCGGACCCCGGAGGGGAGAATACGCAGTATTTT | CASSFSPDPGGENTQYF
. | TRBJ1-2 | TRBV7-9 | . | TGTGCCAGCAGCTCGGGACTCCTGAGGGCCTATGGCTACACCTTC | CASSSGLLRAYGYTF
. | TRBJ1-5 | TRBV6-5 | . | TGTGCCAGCAGCGGCGGCAGGCGGAATCAGCCCCAGCATTTT | CASSGGRRNQPQHF
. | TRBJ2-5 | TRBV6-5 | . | TGTGCCAGCAGTTTAAACAGGGCCGGAGCGCAGTACTTC | CASSLNRAGAQYF
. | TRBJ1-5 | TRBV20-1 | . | TGCAGTGCCCCCCGGGGGTATAGCAATCAGCCCCAGCATTTT | CSAPRGYSNQPQHF
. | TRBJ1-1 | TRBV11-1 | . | TGTGCCAGCAGCTTAGTCGGCTCAGTAGGTCCCGCCACTGAAGCTTTCTTT | CASSLVGSVGPATEAFF
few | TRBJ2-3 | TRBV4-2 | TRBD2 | TGTGCCAGCAGCCAAGGAGCGGGAGGGGCGACAGATACGCAGTATTTT | CASSQGAGGATDTQYF
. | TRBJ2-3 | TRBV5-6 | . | TGTGCCAGCAGCGCAGGCCCCGCAGGAGATACGCAGTATTTT | CASSAGPAGDTQYF
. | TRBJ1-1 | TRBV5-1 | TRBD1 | TGCGCCAGCAGCCGTTTGCGGACAGGGGGCCGGGACACTGAAGCTTTCTTT | CASSRLRTGGRDTEAFF
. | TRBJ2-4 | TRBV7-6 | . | TGTGCCAGCAGCAGGATGCCAGGGGCCAAAAGCATTCAGTACTTC | CASSRMPGAKSIQYF
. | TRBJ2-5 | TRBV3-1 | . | TGTGCCAGCAGCCAAAATGAGGAGGAGACCCAGTACTTC | CASSQNEEETQYF
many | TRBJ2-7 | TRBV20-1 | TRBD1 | TGCAGTGCTAGAGATTGGGACAGGCCCTACGAGCAGTACTTC | CSARDWDRPYEQYF
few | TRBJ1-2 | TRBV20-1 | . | TGCAGTGCTAGAGTGGGAGGGGATGGCTACACCTTC | CSARVGGDGYTF
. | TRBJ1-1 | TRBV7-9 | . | TGTGCCAGCAGCTTAGGAGGAACGAGGGACACTGAAGCTTTCTTT | CASSLGGTRDTEAFF
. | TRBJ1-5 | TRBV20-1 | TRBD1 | TGCAGTGCTATTCAACAGGGGGCGCGGGATCAGCCCCAGCATTTT | CSAIQQGARDQPQHF
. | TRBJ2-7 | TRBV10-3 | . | TGTGCCATCAGCGCAGGGGCCAACGAGCAGTACTTC | CAISAGANEQYF
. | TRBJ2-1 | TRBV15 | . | TGTGCCACCACTACGAAAGGACGGGGAATCAGCTCCTACAATGAGCAGTTCTTC | CATTTKGRGISSYNEQFF
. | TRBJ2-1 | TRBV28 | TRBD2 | TGTGCCAGCAGAACGGGGGGGAGCTCCTACAATGAGCAGTTCTTC | CASRTGGSSYNEQFF